Described below is a single TCR beta chain sequence and its context. Per the original methods: Estimated nucleated cell counts came from reference gene primer amplification. Data came from immunoSEQ multiplex PCR; TCRdb stores just in-frame clones and leaves some out. The DNA gave D and trimming, while V, J and clone size come from that table. In the table there are fewer than 100,000 clones, around 86% of which are singletons. The CDR3 is made up of 16 amino acids. Trimming shortened V by 0 bases and J by 4 bases, and 13 bases separated the two germline ends. The germline CDR1 and CDR2 sequences are SGHTS and YDEGEE. This record comes from a study of blood T cell repertoires in COVID-19. Overall study: Sites across the United States, Italy and Spain contributed samples from acute and convalescent COVID-19. Sources were T cells, B-cell-depleted T cells, or PBMCs; the material itself was cDNA or gDNA.

This rearrangement joins TRBV5-8 to TRBJ2-2; tentatively, D is TRBD1 (6 bases). Specimen: peripheral blood. This sequence was found in a woman older than 75 with acute or convalescent COVID-19. CDR3: CASSLDTDRGTGELFF. The CDR3, as DNA: TGTGCCAGCAGCTTGGACACGGACAGAGGCACCGGGGAGCTGTTTTTT.